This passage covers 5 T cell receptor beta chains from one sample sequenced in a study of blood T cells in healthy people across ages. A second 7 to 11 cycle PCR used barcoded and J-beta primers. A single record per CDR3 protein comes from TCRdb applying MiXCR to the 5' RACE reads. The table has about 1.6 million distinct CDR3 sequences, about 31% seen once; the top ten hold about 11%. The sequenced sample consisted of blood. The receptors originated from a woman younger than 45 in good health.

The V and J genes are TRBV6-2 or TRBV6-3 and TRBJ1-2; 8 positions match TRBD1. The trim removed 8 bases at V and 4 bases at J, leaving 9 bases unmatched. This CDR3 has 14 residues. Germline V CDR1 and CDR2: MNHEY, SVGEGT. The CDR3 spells CASGSPGGGYGYTF. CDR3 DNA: TGTGCCAGCGGGTCGCCAGGGGGCGGCTATGGCTACACCTTC.

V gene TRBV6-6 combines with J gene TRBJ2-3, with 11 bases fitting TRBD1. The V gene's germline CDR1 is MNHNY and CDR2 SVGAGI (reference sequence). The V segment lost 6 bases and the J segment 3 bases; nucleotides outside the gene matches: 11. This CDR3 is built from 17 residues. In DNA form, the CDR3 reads TGTGCCAGCAGCCACTACACCCGGGACAGGGGGACAGATACGCAGTATTTT. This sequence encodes CASSHYTRDRGTDTQYF.

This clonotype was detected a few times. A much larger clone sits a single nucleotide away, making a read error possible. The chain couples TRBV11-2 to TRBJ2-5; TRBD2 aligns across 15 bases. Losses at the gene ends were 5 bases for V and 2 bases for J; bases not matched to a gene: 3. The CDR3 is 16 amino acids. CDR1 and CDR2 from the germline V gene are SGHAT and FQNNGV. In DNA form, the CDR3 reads TGTGCCAGCAGCAAAGGACTAGCGGGGGGGCAAGAGACCCAGTACTTC. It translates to CASSKGLAGGQETQYF.

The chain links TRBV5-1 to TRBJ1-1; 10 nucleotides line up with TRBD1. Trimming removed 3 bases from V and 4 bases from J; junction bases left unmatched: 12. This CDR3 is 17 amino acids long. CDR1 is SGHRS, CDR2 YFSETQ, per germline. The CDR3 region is CASSSWTGGKISTEAFF. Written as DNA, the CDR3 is TGCGCCAGCAGCTCTTGGACAGGGGGGAAAATTAGCACTGAAGCTTTCTTT.

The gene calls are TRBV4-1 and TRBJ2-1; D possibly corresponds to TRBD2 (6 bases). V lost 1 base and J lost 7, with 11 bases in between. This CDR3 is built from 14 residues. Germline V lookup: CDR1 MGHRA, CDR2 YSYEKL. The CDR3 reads CASSQVGSANEQFF. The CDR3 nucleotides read TGCGCCAGCAGCCAAGTCGGGAGTGCTAATGAGCAGTTCTTC.